This T cell receptor beta chain was identified in a study of regulatory T cells in long-lasting Graves disease. Sequencing libraries for TCR beta were prepared with iRepertoire HTBI primers and Arm-PCR of CDR3 regions. TCRdb itself ran the multiplex PCR reads through MiXCR, one entry per CDR3 protein. The data show over 350,000 distinct CDR3 sequences, approximately 15% seen once. Study-wide findings and caveats: TRBV28, TRBJ1-2 and TRBJ2-5 were favored in persistent disease. No thyroid tissue was studied; the work used peripheral blood only.

Time point meaning: newly diagnosed GD, antithyroid drugs for less than 3 months. PBMC-extracted RNA yielded the TCR library. Patients all came to the study from an endocrinology department in Xi'an, China. This clonotype came up a few times. Its antigen is not known. V was pared by 4 bases and J by 5 bases, with 7 bases of the junction left unmatched. This CDR3 region has 15 residues. Per germline, CDR1 ENHRY and CDR2 SYGVKD. These records were also assigned to another study, of T cells in Graves' hyperthyroidism and ophthalmopathy.

J is TRBJ2-3 and V is TRBV10-3; 9 bases fit TRBD1. The input for sequencing was peripheral blood mononuclear cells (PBMCs), taken at new diagnosis, from a patient treated with antithyroid drugs. The receptor's source is a woman aged 40 to 50 with Graves disease. This CDR3 is CAISVGQGVLDTQYF. CDR3 DNA: TGTGCCATCAGTGTGGGACAGGGTGTCTTAGATACGCAGTATTTT.